The sequence of this TCR beta chain was determined in a study of T cells in Graves' hyperthyroidism and ophthalmopathy. CDR3 length equals 15 residues. V gave up 2 bases and J gave up 0 bases; unmatched junction bases: 3. Germline CDR1 is SGHRS and CDR2 is YFSETQ. Amplified TCR beta CDR3 regions derived from RNA transcripts. The TCR CDR3 was amplified in a first-round RT-PCR using the HTBI primer set. TCRdb ran MiXCR on the multiplex PCR reads and lists one entry per CDR3 protein. The sample contains over 250,000 distinct CDR3 sequences, 22% of which appear only once. This clonotype was detected only a few times. Antigen specificity is unknown. Active moderate-to-severe ophthalmopathy, Clinical Activity Score at least 3, NOSPECS at least 4, under 3 months' duration. Findings and limits, study-wide: Appearing also in blood were most of the thyroid clonotypes expanded above 0.001. For ophthalmopathy, model prediction preceded onset by a median 6.5 months.

The sample comprised blood. The TCR was taken from a man aged 25-40 years with Graves' ophthalmopathy. The V and J genes are TRBV5-1 and TRBJ2-5; 8 bases agree with TRBD2. This CDR3 is CASSLPGGYQETQYF. The CDR3 DNA reads as TGCGCCAGCAGCTTACCGGGAGGGTACCAAGAGACCCAGTACTTC.